The clone carrying this T cell receptor (beta chain) has at least ten counts. Its antigen is currently unknown. The data stem from a study of CD8 T cells in ankylosing spondylitis. The germline CDR1 and CDR2 sequences are SGHAT and FQDESV (reference sequence). The length of the CDR3 is 14 residues. Trimming cost V 0 bases and J 7 bases; bases outside gene matches: 2. Study findings and constraints: A TCR beta motif made of several highly homologous variants seemed typical of ankylosing spondylitis blood. Significantly higher representation of disease-linked clones was reported for matched ankylosing spondylitis synovial fluid. Clones linked with disease were CD8+ and fairly uncommon in the peripheral blood.

Quantitative 5'-RACE with molecular barcodes produced the TCR beta libraries. TCRdb analysed the 5' RACE reads with MiXCR anew, one entry per CDR3 protein. The sample holds about 220,000 distinct CDR3 sequences, roughly 18% seen once. The specimen was blood, either unsorted or a sorted T cell fraction (not recorded which). The chain recombines TRBV11-1 with TRBJ2-1, with 8 bases aligning to TRBD2. The sequence was collected from a male donor with ankylosing spondylitis. The CDR3 DNA is TGTGCCAGCAGCTTAGCTAGCGGGAAAAATGAGCAGTTCTTC. This encodes CASSLASGKNEQFF. Based on the CDR3 plus reference TRBV11-1 and TRBJ2-1, the full variable domain is EAEVAQSPRYKITEKSQAVAFWCDPISGHATLYWYRQILGQGPELLVQFQDESVVDDSQLPKDRFSAERLKGVDSTLKIQPAELGDSAMYLCASSLASGKNEQFFGPGTRLTVL.